This T cell receptor beta chain was sequenced for a study of technical replicates of blood from a handful of donors. The sample holds one count of this clone. Germline V gene lookup returns CDR1 MDHEN and CDR2 SYDVKM. The V and J ends lost 6 bases and 5 bases, in that order; junction bases with no gene match: 15. The CDR3 spans 16 residues. Measured with immunoSEQ multiplex PCR; TCRdb has only the in-frame clones, and not every one. The data show about 75,000 clones, about 92% seen once. The specimen was T cells isolated from PBMCs. The source of this sequence is a human donor in good health. The V and J genes are TRBV28 and TRBJ1-2, with 7 bases matching TRBD1. CDR3 nucleotides: TGTGCCAGCAGCCCCGGGACAGAGACCTATTATTATGGCTACACCTTC. Amino acids: CASSPGTETYYYGYTF.